The present T cell receptor beta chain was sequenced within a study of CD8 T cells in ankylosing spondylitis. Findings and limits, study-wide: Enrichment of disease-linked clones was reportedly significant in matched ankylosing spondylitis synovial fluid.

In this sample, this clonotype turned up many times. Its matching antigen is unknown. TCRdb independently ran MiXCR on the 5' RACE reads; one entry per CDR3 protein. The table lists around 250,000 distinct CDR3 sequences, about 10% of them singletons. Sequenced material: blood, either unsorted or a sorted T cell fraction (not recorded which). The clonotype was recovered from a male donor with ankylosing spondylitis or in good health (not recorded which).

The CDR3 nucleotides read TGTGCCAGCAGCAACCAACTTGGGCTATCCCTAGCCAAAAACATTCAGTACTTC. Protein: CASSNQLGLSLAKNIQYF. V usage is TRBV28 and J usage is TRBJ2-4; D ambiguous. Trimming removed 6 bases at V and 0 bases at J, with 21 bases between. CDR3 length: 18 amino acids. Germline CDR1 is MDHEN and CDR2 is SYDVKM.